The 21 T cell receptor beta chains below were found in one sample sequenced in a study of CD8 T cells in Susac syndrome. Reverse transcription of about 0.5 to 1 ug RNA was carried out with random hexamers. A single record per CDR3 protein comes from TCRdb applying MiXCR to the immunoSEQ multiplex PCR reads. This table has 150,000 to 200,000 distinct CDR3 sequences, around 95% appearing once. The material sequenced was CD8+ T cells from PBMCs. The receptor set was obtained from a human donor with multiple sclerosis.

There are a few counts of this clonotype. The J gene is TRBJ2-7, the V gene TRBV7-9; no reliable D call. This CDR3 spans 12 amino acids. Trimming removed 4 bases at V and 1 base at J, with 5 bases between. Per the germline V gene, CDR1 is SEHNR and CDR2 is FQNEAQ (reference sequence). As DNA, the CDR3 is TGTGCCAGCAGCTCGGAATCCTACGAGCAGTACTTC. Its protein is CASSSESYEQYF.

The genes are TRBV7-8 and TRBJ2-5; the match to TRBD2 covers 7 bases. The CDR3 sequence is 21 residues long. Germline CDR1 SGHVS, CDR2 FQNEAQ. The trim removed 0 bases at V and 4 bases at J, leaving 23 bases unmatched. CDR3 coding DNA: TGTGCCAGCAGCTTAGCATGGTTGAGGTCCCTAGCGGAGGCTAAACGAGAGACCCAGTACTTC. Protein: CASSLAWLRSLAEAKRETQYF. The variable domain in full, completed from reference TRBV7-8 and TRBJ2-5, reads GAGVSQSPRYKVAKRGQDVALRCDPISGHVSLFWYQQALGQGPEFLTYFQNEAQLDKSGLPSDRFFAERPEGSVSTLKIQRTQQEDSAVYLCASSLAWLRSLAEAKRETQYFGPGTRLLVL.

The chain combines TRBV14 with TRBJ1-1, with no clear D. Germline CDR1 SGHDN, CDR2 FVKESK. This CDR3 is built from 15 residues. Trimming removed 1 base from V and 0 bases from J, with 9 bases in between. CDR3 protein: CASSQVGGLNTEAFF. CDR3 coding DNA: TGTGCCAGCAGCCAAGTAGGAGGCTTGAACACTGAAGCTTTCTTT.

DNA of the CDR3: TGTGCCAGCAGCGAAACCGGGACACAATACGAGCAGTACTTC. Its protein is CASSETGTQYEQYF. The chain uses TRBV13 and TRBJ2-7; D may be TRBD1 (6 bases). The CDR3 runs 14 residues. Trimming stripped 5 bases from V and 4 bases from J, with 15 bases between. Germline V CDR1 and CDR2: PRHDT, FYEKMQ (reference sequence).

This sequence joins TRBV27 and TRBJ2-1; D gene unclear. Trimming pared 0 bases from V and 7 bases from J, leaving 4 bases between. This CDR3 comprises 12 residues. The germline V gene has CDR1 MNHEY and CDR2 SMNVEV (reference sequence). CDR3 region: CASSLSSNEQFF. The CDR3 DNA follows: TGTGCCAGCAGTTTATCCTCGAATGAGCAGTTCTTC.

J is TRBJ2-1 and V is TRBV5-1, with a tentative D call TRBD1 (5 bases). The CDR3 spans 13 residues. The V gene's germline CDR1 is SGHRS and CDR2 YFSETQ. V lost 1 base and J 8 bases, leaving 10 bases between the germline ends. Here the CDR3 reads CASSLRRVDEQFF. The CDR3 nucleotides read TGCGCCAGCAGCTTGCGCAGGGTCGATGAGCAGTTCTTC.

This clonotype was recorded only once. This chain joins TRBV2 and TRBJ1-6; tentative D call: TRBD1 (6 bases). The V gene lost 0 bases and the J gene lost 4 bases, with 7 bases spanning the gap. This CDR3 region has 15 residues. In germline, CDR1 is SNHLY, CDR2 FYNNEI. CDR3 protein: CASSEAQGYNSPLHF. The CDR3 DNA reads as TGTGCCAGCAGTGAAGCGCAGGGGTATAATTCACCCCTCCACTTT. Filled out from reference TRBV2 and TRBJ1-6, the complete variable domain reads EPEVTQTPSHQVTQMGQEVILRCVPISNHLYFYWYRQILGQKVEFLVSFYNNEISEKSEIFDDQFSVERPDGSNFTLKIRSTKLEDSAMYFCASSEAQGYNSPLHFGNGTRLTVT.

The chain recombines TRBV2 with TRBJ1-2; D gene uncertain. Germline V gene lookup returns CDR1 SNHLY and CDR2 FYNNEI. V shed 4 bases and J shed 7 bases, with 7 bases lying between them. The CDR3 has 11 residues. Here the CDR3 reads CASSVEFGYTF. The CDR3 region has the DNA TGTGCCAGCAGTGTTGAATTTGGCTACACCTTC.

The V call is TRBV12-3 or TRBV12-4, the J call TRBJ2-5; 13 bases fit TRBD2. V lost 7 bases to trimming and J lost 4 bases; unmatched junction nucleotides: 9. This CDR3 has 16 residues. The CDR3 DNA sequence: TGTGCCAGCATCCCGGGACTAGCGGGAAGAGGAGAGACCCAGTACTTC. Translated: CASIPGLAGRGETQYF.

This chain joins TRBV10-2 and TRBJ2-5, with unresolved D. CDR3 length: 14 residues. CDR1 and CDR2 from the germline V gene are WSHSY and SAAADI. V lost 1 base to trimming and J lost 1 base, with 7 bases between them. The CDR3 loop reads CASSEYASQETQYF. As DNA, the CDR3 is TGCGCCAGCAGTGAGTATGCCAGCCAAGAGACCCAGTACTTC.

V usage is TRBV28 and J usage is TRBJ2-3; D unclear. CDR1 and CDR2 from the germline V gene are MDHEN and SYDVKM. CDR3 length equals 16 residues. V was clipped by 2 bases and J by 0 bases, with 12 bases between them. The CDR3: CASSLLTDSSTDTQYF. Here the CDR3 DNA reads TGTGCCAGCAGTTTACTTACAGATTCTAGCACAGATACGCAGTATTTT.

The V gene is TRBV7-6, the J gene TRBJ2-7, with D possibly TRBD1 on 5 matching bases. CDR1 and CDR2 from the germline V gene are SGHVS and FNYEAQ. This CDR3 has 14 amino acids. The V end lost 5 bases, the J end lost 2 bases, and 13 bases lay between the germline ends. The CDR3 loop is CASSLDSRAYEQYF. CDR3 coding DNA: TGTGCCAGCAGCCTCGACAGTAGGGCCTACGAGCAGTACTTC.

The CDR3, as DNA: TGTGCCAGCAGCGCAGGACAGGGGGACGCTGAAGCTTTCTTT. Its protein is CASSAGQGDAEAFF. V is TRBV25-1 and J is TRBJ1-1; TRBD1 matches at 10 bases. The V gene's germline CDR1 is MGHDK and CDR2 SYGVNS. Unmatched junction bases numbered 7, after V lost 6 bases and J lost 6 bases. The CDR3 is 14 amino acids.

The chain links TRBV4-1 to TRBJ2-7, with 7 positions matching TRBD2. The CDR3 totals 11 residues. V gave up 8 bases and J gave up 7 bases; unmatched junction bases: 5. The germline gives CDR1 MGHRA, CDR2 YSYEKL. The CDR3 coding sequence is TGCGCCAGCGGGGAGGGTGGAGAGCAGTACTTC. Translation gives CASGEGGEQYF.

The chain joins TRBV12-5 to TRBJ2-3, with D possibly matching TRBD1 (6 bases). In germline, CDR1 is LGHNT, CDR2 FRNRAP. The germline V and J ends were trimmed by 3 bases and 10 bases, with 14 bases remaining between them. This CDR3 has 13 residues. The CDR3 loop reads CASGFQTTGSQYF. The CDR3 region has the DNA TGTGCTAGTGGTTTTCAAACTACAGGGTCGCAGTATTTT. The complete variable domain, with remaining parts taken from reference TRBV12-5 and TRBJ2-3, reads DARVTQTPRHKVTEMGQEVTMRCQPILGHNTVFWYRQTMMQGLELLAYFRNRAPLDDSGMPKDRFSAEMPDATLATLKIQPSEPRDSAVYFCASGFQTTGSQYFGPGTRLTVL.

This chain connects TRBV5-1 to TRBJ1-2; TRBD1 agrees at 8 bases. From germline, CDR1 is SGHRS and CDR2 YFSETQ. The CDR3 is 15 amino acids. Trimming cost V 5 bases and J 2 bases; bases outside gene matches: 8. The DNA for the CDR3 is TGCGCCAGCAGGCCTACAGGGGGGGACAACTATGGCTACACCTTC. This translates into CASRPTGGDNYGYTF. Filled out from reference TRBV5-1 and TRBJ1-2, the complete variable domain reads KAGVTQTPRYLIKTRGQQVTLSCSPISGHRSVSWYQQTPGQGLQFLFEYFSETQRNKGNFPGRFSGRQFSNSRSEMNVSTLELGDSALYLCASRPTGGDNYGYTFGSGTRLTVV.

This clonotype was seen once. The chain has TRBV2 and TRBJ2-7, with TRBD1 as a possible D gene (6 bases). Germline V CDR1 and CDR2: SNHLY, FYNNEI. The CDR3 contains 14 residues. V lost 0 bases and J lost 8, with 14 bases in between. In DNA, the CDR3 is TGTGCCAGCAGTGAAGCGTTAGGGGACACTAAGCAGTACTTC. Translating it yields CASSEALGDTKQYF.

The chain employs TRBV28 and TRBJ2-1, with a tentative D call TRBD1 (5 bases). Looked up from germline, CDR1 is MDHEN and CDR2 is SYDVKM. The germline V and J ends were trimmed by 5 bases and 6 bases, with 20 bases remaining between them. CDR3 size: 16 residues. CDR3 sequence (DNA): TGTGCCAGCAGTACTAACGGACACTTAACGTCCAATGAGCAGTTCTTC. This translates into CASSTNGHLTSNEQFF.

The V and J genes are TRBV7-2 and TRBJ2-7; 8 bases map to TRBD2. The junction had 5 bases not matched to a gene; V was cut back by 3 bases and J by 4 bases. This CDR3 has 14 residues. Looked up from germline, CDR1 is SGHTA and CDR2 is FQGNSA. The CDR3 sequence: CASSLGLGVYEQYF. The CDR3 DNA reads TGTGCCAGCAGCTTGGGACTAGGAGTTTACGAGCAGTACTTC.

The chain carries TRBV7-9 and TRBJ2-7, with 9 positions matching TRBD2. The CDR3 sequence is 17 residues long. Germline lookup yields CDR1 SEHNR and CDR2 FQNEAQ (reference sequence). With V trimmed by 4 bases and J by 4 bases, 14 bases remained unmatched. In DNA, the CDR3 is TGTGCCAGCAGCTCCCCCCAAAAACTAGCGGGTAATTACGAGCAGTACTTC. Protein: CASSSPQKLAGNYEQYF. The full variable domain, its missing parts supplied by reference TRBV7-9 and TRBJ2-7, is DTGVSQNPRHKITKRGQNVTFRCDPISEHNRLYWYRQTLGQGPEFLTYFQNEAQLEKSRLLSDRFSAERPKGSFSTLEIQRTEQGDSAMYLCASSSPQKLAGNYEQYFGPGTRLTVT.

The chain combines TRBV2 with TRBJ2-7; D unresolved. This CDR3 region has 11 residues. Germline V lookup: CDR1 SNHLY, CDR2 FYNNEI. V lost 6 bases, J lost 7 bases, and 10 bases lay in between. CDR3 residues: CASRARTEQYF. The CDR3 nucleotides read TGTGCCAGCAGGGCTAGGACGGAGCAGTACTTC.